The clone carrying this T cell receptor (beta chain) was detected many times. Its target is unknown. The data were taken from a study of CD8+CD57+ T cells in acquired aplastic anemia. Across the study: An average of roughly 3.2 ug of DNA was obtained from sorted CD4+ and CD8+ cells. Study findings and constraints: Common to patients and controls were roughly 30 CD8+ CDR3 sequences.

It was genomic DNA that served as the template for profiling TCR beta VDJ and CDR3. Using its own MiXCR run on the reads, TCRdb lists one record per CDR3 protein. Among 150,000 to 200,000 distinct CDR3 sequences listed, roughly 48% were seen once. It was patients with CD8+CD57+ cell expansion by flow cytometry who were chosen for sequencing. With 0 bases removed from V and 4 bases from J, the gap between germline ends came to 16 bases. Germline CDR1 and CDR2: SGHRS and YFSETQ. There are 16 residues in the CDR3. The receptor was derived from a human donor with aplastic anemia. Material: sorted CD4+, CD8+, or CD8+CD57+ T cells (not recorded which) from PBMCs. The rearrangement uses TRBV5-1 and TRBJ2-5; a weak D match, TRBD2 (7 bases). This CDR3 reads CASSLGTGGAGETQYF. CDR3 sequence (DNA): TGCGCCAGCAGCTTGGGAACTGGGGGGGCAGGAGAGACCCAGTACTTC.